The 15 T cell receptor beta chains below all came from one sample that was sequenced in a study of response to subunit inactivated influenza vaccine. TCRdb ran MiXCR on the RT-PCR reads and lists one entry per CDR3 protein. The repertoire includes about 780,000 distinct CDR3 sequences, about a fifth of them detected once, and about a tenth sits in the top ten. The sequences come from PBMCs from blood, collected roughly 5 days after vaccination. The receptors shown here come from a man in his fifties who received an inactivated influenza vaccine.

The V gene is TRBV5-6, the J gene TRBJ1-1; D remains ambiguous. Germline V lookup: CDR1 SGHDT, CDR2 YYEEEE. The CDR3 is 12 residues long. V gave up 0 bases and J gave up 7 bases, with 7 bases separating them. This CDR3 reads CASSLGAFEAFF. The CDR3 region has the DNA TGTGCCAGCAGCTTGGGAGCATTTGAAGCTTTCTTT.

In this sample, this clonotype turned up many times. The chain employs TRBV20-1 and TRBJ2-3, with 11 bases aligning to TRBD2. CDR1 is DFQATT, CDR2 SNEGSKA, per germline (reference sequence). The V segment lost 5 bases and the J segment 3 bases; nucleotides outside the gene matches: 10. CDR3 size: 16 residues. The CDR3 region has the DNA TGCAGTGCTGAGGCATGGGCTAGCGGGGGGACAGATACGCAGTATTTT. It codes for CSAEAWASGGTDTQYF.

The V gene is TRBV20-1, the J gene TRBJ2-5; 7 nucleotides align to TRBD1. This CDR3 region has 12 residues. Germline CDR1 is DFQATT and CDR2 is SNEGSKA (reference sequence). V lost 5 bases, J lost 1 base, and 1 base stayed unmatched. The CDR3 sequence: CSAGTAQETQYF. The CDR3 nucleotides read TGCAGTGCTGGGACAGCCCAAGAGACCCAGTACTTC.

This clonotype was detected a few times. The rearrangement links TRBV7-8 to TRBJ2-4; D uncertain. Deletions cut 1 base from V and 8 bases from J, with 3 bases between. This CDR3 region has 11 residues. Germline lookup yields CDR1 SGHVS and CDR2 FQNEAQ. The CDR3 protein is CASSLEDIQYF. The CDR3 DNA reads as TGTGCCAGCAGCTTAGAGGACATTCAGTACTTC.

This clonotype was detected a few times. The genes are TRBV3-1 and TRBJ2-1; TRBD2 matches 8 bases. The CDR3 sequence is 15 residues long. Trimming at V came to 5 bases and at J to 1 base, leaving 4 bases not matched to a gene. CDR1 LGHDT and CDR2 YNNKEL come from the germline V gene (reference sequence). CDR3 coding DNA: TGTGCCAGCAGCGTAAGCGGGAGATCCTACAATGAGCAGTTCTTC. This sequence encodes CASSVSGRSYNEQFF.

CDR3 sequence (DNA): TGTGCCAGCAGCTTAGCTGGGGCGGACGAGCAGTACTTC. Its protein is CASSLAGADEQYF. The chain uses TRBV7-9 and TRBJ2-7; D might be TRBD1 (5 bases). Deletions cut 0 bases from V and 5 bases from J, with 8 bases between. CDR1 is SEHNR, CDR2 FQNEAQ, per germline (reference sequence). The CDR3 contains 13 residues.

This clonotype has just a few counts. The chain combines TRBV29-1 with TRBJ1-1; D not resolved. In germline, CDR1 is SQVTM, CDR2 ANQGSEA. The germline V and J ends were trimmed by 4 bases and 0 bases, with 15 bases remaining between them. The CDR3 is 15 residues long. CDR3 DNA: TGCAGCGTTGGAGCCCCGGAGTGGATGAACACTGAAGCTTTCTTT. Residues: CSVGAPEWMNTEAFF.

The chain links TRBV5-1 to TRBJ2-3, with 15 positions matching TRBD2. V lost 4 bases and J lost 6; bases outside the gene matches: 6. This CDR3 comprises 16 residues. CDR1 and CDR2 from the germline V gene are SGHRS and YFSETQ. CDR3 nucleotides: TGCGCCAGCAGCCTACGGACTAGCGGGGGGGTCGATACGCAGTATTTT. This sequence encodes CASSLRTSGGVDTQYF.

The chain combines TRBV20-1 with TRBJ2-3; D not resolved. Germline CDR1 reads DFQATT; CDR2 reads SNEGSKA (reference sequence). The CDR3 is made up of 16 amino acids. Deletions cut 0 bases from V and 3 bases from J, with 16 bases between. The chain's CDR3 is CSARDYRVLGTDTQYF. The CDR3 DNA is TGCAGTGCTAGAGACTACCGGGTCCTAGGGACAGATACGCAGTATTTT.

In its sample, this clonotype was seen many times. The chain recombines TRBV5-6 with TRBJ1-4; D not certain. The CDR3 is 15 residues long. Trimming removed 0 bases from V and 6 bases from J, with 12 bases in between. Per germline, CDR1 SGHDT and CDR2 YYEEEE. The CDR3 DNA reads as TGTGCCAGCAGCTTGGTTGTTGATAAAGATGAAAAACTGTTTTTT. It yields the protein CASSLVVDKDEKLFF. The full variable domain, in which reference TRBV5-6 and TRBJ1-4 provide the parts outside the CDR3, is DAGVTQSPTHLIKTRGQQVTLRCSPKSGHDTVSWYQQALGQGPQFIFQYYEEEERQRGNFPDRFSGHQFPNYSSELNVNALLLGDSALYLCASSLVVDKDEKLFFGSGTQLSVL.

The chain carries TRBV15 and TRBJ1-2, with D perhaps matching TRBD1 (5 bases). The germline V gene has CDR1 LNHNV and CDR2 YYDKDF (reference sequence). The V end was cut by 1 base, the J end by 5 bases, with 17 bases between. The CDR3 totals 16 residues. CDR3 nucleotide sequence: TGTGCCACCAGCAGAGCGTCGAGGGGCCTTAGGTATGGCTACACCTTC. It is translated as CATSRASRGLRYGYTF.

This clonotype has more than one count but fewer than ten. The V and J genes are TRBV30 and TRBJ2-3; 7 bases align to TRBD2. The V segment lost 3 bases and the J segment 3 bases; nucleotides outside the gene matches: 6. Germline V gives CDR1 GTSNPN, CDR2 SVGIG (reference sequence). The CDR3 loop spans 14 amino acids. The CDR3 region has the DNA TGTGCCTGGAGAACGGGAGGTTCAACAGATACGCAGTATTTT. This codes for CAWRTGGSTDTQYF.

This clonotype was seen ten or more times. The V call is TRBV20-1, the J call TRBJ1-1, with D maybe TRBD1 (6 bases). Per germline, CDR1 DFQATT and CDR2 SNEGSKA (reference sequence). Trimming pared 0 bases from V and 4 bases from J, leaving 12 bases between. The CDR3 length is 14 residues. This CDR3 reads CSARDPRGGTEAFF. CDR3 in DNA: TGCAGTGCTAGAGACCCAAGGGGGGGCACTGAAGCTTTCTTT.

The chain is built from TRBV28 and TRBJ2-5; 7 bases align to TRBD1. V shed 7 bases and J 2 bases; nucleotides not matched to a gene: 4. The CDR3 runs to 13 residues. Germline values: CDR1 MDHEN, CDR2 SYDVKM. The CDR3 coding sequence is TGTGCCAGCACCAGACAGGGACAAGAGACCCAGTACTTC. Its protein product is CASTRQGQETQYF.

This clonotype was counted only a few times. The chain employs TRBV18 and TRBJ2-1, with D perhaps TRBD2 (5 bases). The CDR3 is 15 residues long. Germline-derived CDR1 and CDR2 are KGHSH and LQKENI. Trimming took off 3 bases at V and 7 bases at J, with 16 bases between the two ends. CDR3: CASSPGVTPINEQFF. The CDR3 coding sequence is TGTGCCAGCTCACCCGGGGTAACCCCGATTAATGAGCAGTTCTTC. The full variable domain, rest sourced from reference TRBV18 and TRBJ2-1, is NAGVMQNPRHLVRRRGQEARLRCSPMKGHSHVYWYRQLPEEGLKFMVYLQKENIIDESGMPKERFSAEFPKEGPSILRIQQVVRGDSAAYFCASSPGVTPINEQFFGPGTRLTVL.